Below are 22 T cell receptor beta chains sequenced from a single sample in a study of radiotherapy plus CTLA-4 blockade in lung cancer. The table came from immunoSEQ multiplex PCR; TCRdb's copy has only in-frame clones and leaves some out. This sample has about 51,000 clones; roughly three quarters occur once, and the top ten carry around 8.8%. Sequenced material: peripheral blood, taken from a patient treated with radiotherapy plus ipilimumab. The source is a human donor with non-small cell lung cancer who had a complete response to radiotherapy plus ipilimumab.

The rearrangement joins TRBV5-1 to TRBJ2-3, with 9 bases aligning to TRBD1. Per germline, CDR1 SGHRS and CDR2 YFSETQ. Unmatched junction bases numbered 4, after V lost 0 bases and J lost 2 bases. This CDR3 has 16 residues. The CDR3 DNA reads as TGCGCCAGCAGCTTGGGACAGGGGGGGAACACAGATACGCAGTATTTT. Its translation: CASSLGQGGNTDTQYF.

This clone was seen only once. The V call is TRBV28, the J call TRBJ2-1, with 10 bases aligning to TRBD2. CDR1 is MDHEN and CDR2 is SYDVKM in the germline V gene. The junction had 7 bases not matched to a gene; V was cut back by 3 bases and J by 8 bases. CDR3 length: 15 residues. The CDR3 bases are TGTGCCAGCAGTTTGGCGCCTAGCGGGAGTTATGAGCAGTTCTTC. Translated: CASSLAPSGSYEQFF.

This clone was observed a handful of times. The chain uses TRBV5-6 and TRBJ1-1, with D possibly being TRBD1 (5 bases). Trimming took off 7 bases at V and 5 bases at J, with 9 bases between the two ends. This CDR3 region has 11 residues. Germline values: CDR1 SGHDT, CDR2 YYEEEE. The CDR3 spells CASGRTTEAFF. CDR3 bases: TGTGCCAGCGGAAGGACAACTGAAGCTTTCTTT.

The sample holds one count of this clone. The rearrangement uses TRBV19 and TRBJ1-6; 7 nucleotides line up with TRBD1. CDR1 and CDR2 from the germline V gene are LNHDA and SQIVND (reference sequence). The CDR3 consists of 13 residues. The ends lost 6 bases at V and 6 bases at J; junction bases unmatched: 2. This chain's CDR3 is CASRDRFNSPLHF. The CDR3 bases are TGTGCCAGTAGGGACAGGTTTAATTCACCCCTCCACTTT.

Only a few counts were recorded for this clone. The chain uses TRBV4-1 and TRBJ2-5; TRBD1 agrees at 10 bases. V gave up 2 bases and J gave up 5 bases; unmatched junction bases: 8. CDR1 and CDR2 (germline): MGHRA, YSYEKL. This CDR3 has 16 residues. The CDR3 sequence: CASSQSDRGLGETQYF. For the CDR3, the DNA is TGCGCCAGCAGCCAATCCGACAGGGGGCTAGGGGAGACCCAGTACTTC.

This chain joins TRBV18 and TRBJ2-3; 8 nucleotides line up with TRBD1. In germline, CDR1 is KGHSH, CDR2 LQKENI. Trimming removed 11 bases from V and 0 bases from J; junction bases left unmatched: 4. The CDR3 is made up of 13 amino acids. This CDR3 is CAARTGSTDTQYF. The CDR3 DNA reads TGTGCCGCAAGGACAGGGAGCACAGATACGCAGTATTTT.

This sequence joins TRBV30 and TRBJ2-7, with no clear D. V gave up 0 bases and J gave up 2 bases, with 8 bases separating them. The CDR3 runs 13 residues. Germline V CDR1 and CDR2: GTSNPN, SVGIG (reference sequence). The CDR3 spells CAWSVGAPYEQYV. The CDR3 nucleotides read TGTGCCTGGAGTGTAGGAGCGCCCTACGAGCAGTACGTC.

The gene calls are TRBV1 and TRBJ2-1; TRBD2, the table's D call, was not compared with the DNA. TRBV1 is noted as a pseudogene. The CDR3 sequence is 16 residues long. The CDR3 reads CTPERERGALNNEQFF. The CDR3 bases are TGCACCCCAGAGCGCGAGCGGGGGGCCCTTAACAATGAGCAGTTCTTC.

This chain links TRBV30 with TRBJ2-3; weak D call: TRBD2 (6 bases). CDR3 length: 13 residues. The germline V and J ends were trimmed by 6 bases and 3 bases, with 13 bases remaining between them. Germline values: CDR1 GTSNPN, CDR2 SVGIG (reference sequence). The CDR3 protein is CACGREMTDTQYF. The CDR3 DNA reads as TGTGCCTGCGGTCGGGAGATGACAGATACGCAGTATTTT.

The chain is built from TRBV5-1 and TRBJ2-5, with TRBD1 matching over 7 bases. The CDR3 runs 14 residues. Unmatched junction bases numbered 5, after V lost 4 bases and J lost 2 bases. CDR1 is SGHRS and CDR2 is YFSETQ in the germline V gene. The CDR3 sequence is CASSPWDRQETQYF. The DNA for the CDR3 is TGCGCCAGCAGCCCCTGGGACAGACAAGAGACCCAGTACTTC. Complete variable domain (other parts from reference TRBV5-1 and TRBJ2-5): KAGVTQTPRYLIKTRGQQVTLSCSPISGHRSVSWYQQTPGQGLQFLFEYFSETQRNKGNFPGRFSGRQFSNSRSEMNVSTLELGDSALYLCASSPWDRQETQYFGPGTRLLVL.

The chain has TRBV2 and TRBJ2-5; TRBD1 aligns across 7 bases. CDR3 length equals 13 residues. Germline loops: CDR1 SNHLY, CDR2 FYNNEI. V shed 9 bases and J 3 bases; nucleotides not matched to a gene: 7. Written as DNA, the CDR3 is TGTGCCAGAGGTGGACAGGCGGAAGAGACCCAGTACTTC. It specifies CARGGQAEETQYF.

The genes are TRBV7-9 and TRBJ2-3; the D gene is possibly TRBD1 (6 bases). The CDR3 is 17 residues long. CDR1 and CDR2 (germline): SEHNR, FQNEAQ (reference sequence). V was cut by 5 bases and J by 4 bases, with 22 bases left in between. The CDR3 DNA is TGTGCCAGCAGCCCAGGGCGTAGGGGGTTGGGGCCAGATACGCAGTATTTT. Protein sequence: CASSPGRRGLGPDTQYF.

This clone was found a few times. The chain employs TRBV27 and TRBJ1-5, with D unclear. The CDR3 is made up of 12 amino acids. Germline CDR1 and CDR2: MNHEY and SMNVEV (reference sequence). The V end lost 7 bases, the J end lost 2 bases, and 6 bases lay between the germline ends. This CDR3 reads CASKEGNQPQHF. CDR3 nucleotide sequence: TGTGCCAGCAAGGAGGGCAATCAGCCCCAGCATTTT.

This chain joins TRBV27 and TRBJ2-1, with 14 bases matching TRBD2. Germline V lookup: CDR1 MNHEY, CDR2 SMNVEV (reference sequence). The CDR3 contains 15 residues. With 3 bases clipped from V and 9 bases from J, the junction kept 4 bases outside the gene matches. The CDR3 sequence is CASSLGLAGVGEQFF. In DNA form, the CDR3 reads TGTGCCAGCAGTTTGGGACTAGCGGGAGTAGGTGAGCAGTTCTTC.

V and J are TRBV28 and TRBJ1-2, with D possibly TRBD1 on 6 matching bases. In germline, CDR1 is MDHEN, CDR2 SYDVKM. V gave up 4 bases and J gave up 0 bases, with 9 bases separating them. The CDR3 loop spans 14 amino acids. The CDR3 coding sequence is TGTGCCAGCAGTTCCGGGACACCTAACTATGGCTACACCTTC. Its protein is CASSSGTPNYGYTF.

The chain employs TRBV30 and TRBJ2-1, with TRBD2 identical over 10 bases. The CDR3 spans 19 residues. Germline CDR1 and CDR2: GTSNPN and SVGIG (reference sequence). V dropped 0 bases and J dropped 5; count of bases not matched to a gene: 16. The CDR3 region has the DNA TGTGCCTGGAGTGTCTGGTTGGCTAGCGGGGGCCTACTTCACAATGAGCAGTTCTTC. Amino acid sequence: CAWSVWLASGGLLHNEQFF.

The V and J genes are TRBV7-2 and TRBJ2-5, with D possibly TRBD1 on 6 matching bases. Near its end, the DNA agrees better with TRBJ2-7, so the J call may be wrong. Germline CDR1 SGHTA, CDR2 FQGNSA. The CDR3 is 15 amino acids. The CDR3 spells CASSPVVRGPYEQYF. CDR3 DNA: TGTGCCAGCAGCCCAGTGGTCAGGGGTCCTTACGAGCAGTACTTC.

A remark on this clone: This sample also contains other DNA sequences that code for the same CDR3. This chain links TRBV7-8 with TRBJ2-5; 7 bases align to TRBD2. J was trimmed by 2 bases and V by 0 bases; bases with no gene match: 0. This CDR3 spans 14 amino acids. The germline V gene encodes CDR1 SGHVS and CDR2 FQNEAQ. DNA of the CDR3: TGTGCCAGCAGCTTAGCGGGAGGGCAAGAGACCCAGTACTTC. This encodes CASSLAGGQETQYF.

This chain uses TRBV7-2 with TRBJ1-1; D call uncertain. This CDR3 is built from 12 residues. CDR1 is SGHTA and CDR2 is FQGNSA in the germline V gene. Trimming pared 4 bases from V and 1 base from J, leaving 4 bases between. CDR3 nucleotide sequence: TGTGCCAGCAGCTCGCGGAACACTGAAGCTTTCTTT. Translating it yields CASSSRNTEAFF.

This chain connects TRBV5-3 to TRBJ2-3, with D possibly TRBD2 on 6 matching bases. TRBV5-3 is labeled an ORF, and its function is uncertain. The CDR3 covers 18 residues. Trimming shortened V by 5 bases and J by 0 bases, and 22 bases separated the two germline ends. The CDR3: CARSPLAPTESSTDTQYF. The CDR3 nucleotides read TGTGCCAGAAGTCCTCTAGCGCCGACAGAGTCCAGCACAGATACGCAGTATTTT.

The chain carries TRBV5-1 and TRBJ1-2, with a tentative D call TRBD1 (5 bases). Per the germline V gene, CDR1 is SGHRS and CDR2 is YFSETQ. With 0 bases removed from V and 0 bases from J, the gap between germline ends came to 15 bases. The CDR3 is 17 amino acids. In DNA, the CDR3 is TGCGCCAGCAGCTTGGAACCAGGGACTCTCTCTAACTATGGCTACACCTTC. Its protein product is CASSLEPGTLSNYGYTF.

The chain carries TRBV29-1 and TRBJ2-4; D is possibly TRBD1 (6 bases). Germline values: CDR1 SQVTM, CDR2 ANQGSEA. CDR3 length equals 13 residues. The V end was cut by 6 bases, the J end by 5 bases, with 14 bases between. CDR3 residues: CSVGPAGENIQYF. The CDR3 bases are TGCAGCGTCGGACCGGCAGGGGAAAACATTCAGTACTTC.